The 32 T cell receptor beta chains below were found in one sample sequenced in a study of blood T cell repertoires in COVID-19. The table came from immunoSEQ multiplex PCR; TCRdb's copy has only in-frame clones and leaves some out. The sample carries about 230,000 clones, 70% to 90% recorded once. The material sequenced was peripheral blood. Receptors were obtained from a woman aged 70-85 years with active or convalescent COVID-19.

The chain has TRBV2 and TRBJ1-6; the D gene is possibly TRBD1 (6 bases). The CDR3 is made up of 15 amino acids. V dropped 5 bases and J dropped 3 bases, with 11 bases sitting between them. Germline V gene data show CDR1 as SNHLY and CDR2 as FYNNEI. CDR3 protein: CASSKDSVYNSPLHF. The CDR3 DNA follows: TGTGCCAGCAGTAAGGACAGTGTCTATAATTCACCCCTCCACTTT.

The chain employs TRBV18 and TRBJ1-1, with D hard to call. The germline V and J ends were trimmed by 2 bases and 2 bases, with 12 bases remaining between them. This CDR3 has 15 residues. CDR1 is KGHSH and CDR2 is LQKENI in the germline V gene. In DNA form, the CDR3 reads TGTGCCAGCTCACCAGGCGGGCGGGTAAACACTGAAGCTTTCTTT. This translates into CASSPGGRVNTEAFF.

The rearrangement links TRBV20-1 to TRBJ2-3, with D tentatively TRBD1 (5 bases). The CDR3 runs to 11 residues. Trimming stripped 4 bases from V and 10 bases from J, with 12 bases between. The germline V gene encodes CDR1 DFQATT and CDR2 SNEGSKA (reference sequence). CDR3 DNA: TGCAGTGCTAAGGGGCATAACCCGCAGTATTTT. Its protein is CSAKGHNPQYF.

CDR3 in amino acids: CASSQDTGLAAYNEQFF. The DNA for the CDR3 is TGTGCCAGCAGCCAAGATACAGGACTAGCGGCCTACAATGAGCAGTTCTTC. J is TRBJ2-1 and V is TRBV4-2; 10 bases match TRBD2. V gave up 0 bases and J gave up 2 bases; unmatched junction bases: 4. The germline V gene encodes CDR1 LGHNA and CDR2 YNFKEQ. CDR3 length: 17 amino acids.

CDR3 residues: CAWSLQGLGGYTF. CDR3 nucleotides: TGTGCCTGGAGCCTCCAGGGGCTAGGTGGCTACACCTTC. V gene TRBV30 combines with J gene TRBJ1-2; D possibly corresponds to TRBD1 (6 bases). Germline loops: CDR1 GTSNPN, CDR2 SVGIG (reference sequence). This CDR3 has 13 residues. The ends were cut back, 3 bases at V and 7 bases at J, with 15 bases in the middle.

The rearrangement links TRBV11-2 to TRBJ1-5; the match to TRBD1 covers 10 bases. This CDR3 is built from 14 residues. Germline V gives CDR1 SGHAT, CDR2 FQNNGV. Unmatched junction bases numbered 2, after V lost 3 bases and J lost 6 bases. CDR3 residues: CASSFGQGGQPQHF. CDR3 nucleotide sequence: TGTGCCAGCAGCTTTGGACAGGGGGGTCAGCCCCAGCATTTT.

This clone is a singleton in its sample. V is TRBV28 and J is TRBJ1-1; the D gene is possibly TRBD1 (5 bases). Germline V CDR1 and CDR2: MDHEN, SYDVKM. V shed 2 bases and J shed 0 bases, with 16 bases lying between them. This CDR3 is built from 17 residues. CDR3 coding DNA: TGTGCCAGCAGTTTAGTGGCTCATCAGGGAATGAACACTGAAGCTTTCTTT. Protein: CASSLVAHQGMNTEAFF. Using reference TRBV28 and TRBJ1-1 for the parts outside the CDR3, the full variable domain is DVKVTQSSRYLVKRTGEKVFLECVQDMDHENMFWYRQDPGLGLRLIYFSYDVKMKEKGDIPEGYSVSREKKERFSLILESASTNQTSMYLCASSLVAHQGMNTEAFFGQGTRLTVV.

The rearrangement uses TRBV7-2 and TRBJ2-1; the D gene is possibly TRBD2 (7 bases). Germline loops: CDR1 SGHTA, CDR2 FQGNSA. CDR3 length: 15 residues. Trimming took 1 base from V and 8 from J, leaving 15 bases between them. The CDR3 region is CASSLVTGRDDEQFF. The CDR3 region has the DNA TGTGCCAGCAGCTTAGTAACAGGGAGGGACGATGAGCAGTTCTTC.

The CDR3 DNA follows: TGCGCCAGCAGACCCCTTGAGGGGGCGGGGGAGACCCAGTACTTC. Translating it yields CASRPLEGAGETQYF. The chain combines TRBV5-1 with TRBJ2-5; D is possibly TRBD1 (7 bases). The CDR3 is 15 amino acids. From germline, CDR1 is SGHRS and CDR2 YFSETQ. V was shortened by 5 bases and J by 5 bases, with 19 bases between the two germline ends.

The genes are TRBV27 and TRBJ2-1, with D perhaps TRBD1 (6 bases). CDR1 is MNHEY and CDR2 is SMNVEV in the germline V gene (reference sequence). V lost 6 bases and J 5 bases, leaving 11 bases between the germline ends. The CDR3 consists of 13 residues. CDR3 DNA sequence: TGTGCCAGCAGCCCACAGGGTGACAATGAGCAGTTCTTC. It encodes CASSPQGDNEQFF.

The chain couples TRBV19 to TRBJ1-2, with TRBD1 as a possible D gene (6 bases). CDR1 is LNHDA and CDR2 is SQIVND in the germline V gene (reference sequence). The CDR3 sequence is 13 residues long. V shed 5 bases and J shed 2 bases, with 9 bases lying between them. CDR3 loop: CASSRTENYGYTF. CDR3 coding DNA: TGTGCCAGTAGTCGGACAGAGAACTATGGCTACACCTTC.

This clone was recorded a few times. The chain carries TRBV29-1 and TRBJ2-1, with TRBD2 identical over 9 bases. In germline, CDR1 is SQVTM, CDR2 ANQGSEA. V was clipped by 0 bases and J by 2 bases; unmatched bases: 11. This CDR3 spans 18 amino acids. CDR3 loop: CSVEDPLAGRRTYNEQFF. The CDR3 DNA is TGCAGCGTTGAAGACCCCCTAGCGGGACGGCGGACCTACAATGAGCAGTTCTTC.

The chain employs TRBV19 and TRBJ1-1; weak D call: TRBD1 (6 bases). CDR1 and CDR2 from the germline V gene are LNHDA and SQIVND (reference sequence). The CDR3 runs 15 residues. V lost 6 bases and J 7 bases, leaving 21 bases between the germline ends. CDR3 DNA sequence: TGTGCCAGTAGACGCTTCCGGACAGAGGATTTTGAAGCTTTCTTT. It encodes CASRRFRTEDFEAFF. The entire variable domain, with the rest obtained from reference TRBV19 and TRBJ1-1, is as follows: DGGITQSPKYLFRKEGQNVTLSCEQNLNHDAMYWYRQDPGQGLRLIYYSQIVNDFQKGDIAEGYSVSREKKESFPLTVTSAQKNPTAFYLCASRRFRTEDFEAFFGQGTRLTVV.

The chain combines TRBV5-4 with TRBJ2-7; TRBD2 aligns across 9 bases. CDR1 and CDR2 (germline): SGHNT, YYREEE (reference sequence). Trimming removed 3 bases from V and 2 bases from J; junction bases left unmatched: 6. There are 15 residues in the CDR3. The DNA for the CDR3 is TGTGCCAGCAGCTCGGGCGCGGGAGGGCCCTACGAGCAGTACTTC. It is translated as CASSSGAGGPYEQYF.

V gene TRBV11-2 combines with J gene TRBJ1-2; no definite D call. The CDR3 length is 14 residues. Trimming removed 2 bases at V and 8 bases at J, with 15 bases between. Germline values: CDR1 SGHAT, CDR2 FQNNGV. CDR3 loop: CASSLRSGSMGYTF. The CDR3 nucleotides read TGTGCCAGCAGCTTACGGTCGGGGTCTATGGGCTACACCTTC.

In its sample, this clone was seen a few times. The genes are TRBV7-6 and TRBJ2-1, with D perhaps TRBD1 (6 bases). Germline CDR1 and CDR2: SGHVS and FNYEAQ. The germline V and J ends were trimmed by 5 bases and 5 bases, with 19 bases remaining between them. The CDR3 is 16 amino acids. The DNA for the CDR3 is TGTGCCAGCAGCCCAGTTCGGCAGGGGAGCAACAATGAGCAGTTCTTC. Residues: CASSPVRQGSNNEQFF.

The rearrangement uses TRBV3-1 (or the pseudogene TRBV3-2) and TRBJ2-7; 8 bases line up with TRBD2. Germline trimming cut 3 bases from V and 6 bases from J; bases unmatched to any gene: 7. Per germline, CDR1 LGHDT and CDR2 YNNKEL (reference sequence). The CDR3 has 14 amino acids. The CDR3 coding sequence is TGTGCCAGCAGCCACGACGGACTAGCCCGCGAGCAGTACTTC. This codes for CASSHDGLAREQYF.

The chain links TRBV6-2 or TRBV6-3 to TRBJ2-1; D is unresolved. This CDR3 region has 14 residues. With 3 bases removed from V and 10 bases from J, the gap between germline ends came to 16 bases. Germline V gene sequence: CDR1 MNHEY, CDR2 SVGEGT. The CDR3 spells CASSYMRPLSEQFF. As DNA, the CDR3 is TGTGCCAGCAGTTATATGCGCCCACTCTCGGAGCAGTTCTTC.

The rearrangement joins TRBV6-6 to TRBJ2-2, with 9 bases aligning to TRBD1. Per germline, CDR1 MNHNY and CDR2 SVGAGI (reference sequence). The V and J ends lost 5 bases and 8 bases, in that order; junction bases with no gene match: 6. This CDR3 has 14 residues. The CDR3 here is CASSQQGAGGELFF. CDR3 nucleotides: TGTGCCAGCAGTCAACAGGGGGCGGGTGGGGAGCTGTTTTTT.

The chain has TRBV20-1 and TRBJ2-7, with a tentative D call TRBD1 (6 bases). This CDR3 has 15 amino acids. The germline V gene encodes CDR1 DFQATT and CDR2 SNEGSKA (reference sequence). Between the trimmed V and J ends, which lost 3 bases and 7 bases, there was a span of 22 bases. CDR3 DNA sequence: TGCAGTGCTAGTGCGATGGACAGTTGGAGTAAAGAGCAGTACTTC. As protein: CSASAMDSWSKEQYF.

This chain connects TRBV6-6 to TRBJ1-6, with TRBD1 matching over 8 bases. The junction had 9 bases not matched to a gene; V was cut back by 4 bases and J by 10 bases. Germline lookup yields CDR1 MNHNY and CDR2 SVGAGI (reference sequence). CDR3 length: 15 residues. CDR3 coding DNA: TGTGCCAGCAGTTCACGGGGGACAGGACAATCACCCCTCCACTTT. Protein product: CASSSRGTGQSPLHF.

This chain links TRBV5-4 with TRBJ2-1; TRBD1 agrees at 10 bases. This CDR3 is built from 16 residues. Germline V gene lookup returns CDR1 SGHNT and CDR2 YYREEE (reference sequence). V was clipped by 2 bases and J by 7 bases; unmatched bases: 9. CDR3 nucleotides: TGTGCCAGCAGCTTTAATCCGGGACAGGGGAGAAATGAGCAGTTCTTC. It encodes CASSFNPGQGRNEQFF.

This chain joins TRBV21-1 and TRBJ2-7; the table's D call, TRBD2, was not checked against the DNA. TRBV21-1 is given as a pseudogene. There are 9 residues in the CDR3. This CDR3 is CASSAGGYF. The CDR3 bases are TGTGCCAGCAGCGCTGGCGGATACTTC.

The chain joins TRBV5-1 to TRBJ2-1; 7 bases line up with TRBD2. The V and J ends lost 1 base and 2 bases, in that order; junction bases with no gene match: 3. The CDR3 has 15 amino acids. The germline CDR1 and CDR2 sequences are SGHRS and YFSETQ. Here the CDR3 DNA reads TGCGCCAGCAGCTTGATGGGAGGGACCTACAATGAGCAGTTCTTC. Its protein is CASSLMGGTYNEQFF.

The rearrangement links TRBV6-5 to TRBJ1-1; possible D gene TRBD1, 6 bases. Trimming pared 2 bases from V and 5 bases from J, leaving 15 bases between. Germline V gives CDR1 MNHEY, CDR2 SVGAGI. The CDR3 runs 15 residues. The CDR3 coding sequence is TGTGCCAGCAGTTACGGGGGGGCCACCGGGACTGAAGCTTTCTTT. Encoded protein: CASSYGGATGTEAFF.

The CDR3 loop reads CASSHSGGGRGANEKLFF. CDR3 DNA: TGTGCCAGCAGCCATTCTGGGGGGGGGCGCGGAGCTAATGAAAAACTGTTTTTT. The chain employs TRBV3-1 (or the pseudogene TRBV3-2) and TRBJ1-4; D may be TRBD1 (6 bases). Trimming removed 3 bases from V and 3 bases from J, with 20 bases in between. The germline V gene has CDR1 LGHDT and CDR2 YNNKEL (reference sequence). The CDR3 has 18 residues.

The DNA of the CDR3 is TGTGCCAGCAGTTTCCCCCCCCGAGAAGAGACCCAGTACTTC. It yields the protein CASSFPPREETQYF. The V and J genes are TRBV28 and TRBJ2-5; no firm D call. Deletions cut 3 bases from V and 3 bases from J, with 11 bases between. Germline-derived CDR1 and CDR2 are MDHEN and SYDVKM. CDR3 length equals 14 residues.

The chain has TRBV3-1 (or the pseudogene TRBV3-2) and TRBJ1-5; D possibly corresponds to TRBD1 (5 bases). In germline, CDR1 is LGHDT, CDR2 YNNKEL (reference sequence). This CDR3 is built from 18 residues. Trimming cost V 5 bases and J 0 bases, with 20 bases left between them. The CDR3 DNA sequence: TGTGCCAGCAGCGGACGTGGGGGAGGGGCGTATAGCAATCAGCCCCAGCATTTT. Protein product: CASSGRGGGAYSNQPQHF.

The V and J genes are TRBV4-3 and TRBJ2-3, with 13 positions matching TRBD2. Germline values: CDR1 LGHNA, CDR2 YSLEER. This CDR3 contains 15 residues. With V trimmed by 8 bases and J by 3 bases, 5 bases remained unmatched. The CDR3 is CASRLAGGETDTQYF. The CDR3 DNA follows: TGCGCCAGCCGACTAGCGGGGGGCGAGACAGATACGCAGTATTTT.

V gene TRBV6-2 or TRBV6-3 combines with J gene TRBJ2-7, with D possibly TRBD1 on 6 matching bases. The CDR3 is 14 residues long. V lost 6 bases to trimming and J lost 2 bases, with 14 bases between them. The V gene's germline CDR1 is MNHEY and CDR2 SVGEGT. The CDR3 reads CASSQWDITYEQYF. DNA of the CDR3: TGTGCCAGCAGCCAGTGGGACATAACCTACGAGCAGTACTTC.

This clone was detected a few times. This chain connects TRBV5-1 to TRBJ1-1; a weak D match, TRBD1 (6 bases). Germline-derived CDR1 and CDR2 are SGHRS and YFSETQ. V lost 3 bases and J lost 1, with 7 bases in between. The CDR3 sequence is 13 residues long. CDR3 sequence (DNA): TGCGCCAGCAGCTCACAGGGGAACACTGAAGCTTTCTTT. Translating gives CASSSQGNTEAFF.

The chain combines TRBV5-5 with TRBJ2-5; D might be TRBD2 (6 bases). The V and J ends lost 5 bases and 5 bases respectively, with 16 bases between them. This CDR3 spans 14 amino acids. The germline V gene has CDR1 SGHKS and CDR2 YYEKEE (reference sequence). The CDR3 is CASRLDAGGETQYF. The CDR3 bases are TGTGCCAGCAGACTCGATGCTGGGGGGGAGACCCAGTACTTC.